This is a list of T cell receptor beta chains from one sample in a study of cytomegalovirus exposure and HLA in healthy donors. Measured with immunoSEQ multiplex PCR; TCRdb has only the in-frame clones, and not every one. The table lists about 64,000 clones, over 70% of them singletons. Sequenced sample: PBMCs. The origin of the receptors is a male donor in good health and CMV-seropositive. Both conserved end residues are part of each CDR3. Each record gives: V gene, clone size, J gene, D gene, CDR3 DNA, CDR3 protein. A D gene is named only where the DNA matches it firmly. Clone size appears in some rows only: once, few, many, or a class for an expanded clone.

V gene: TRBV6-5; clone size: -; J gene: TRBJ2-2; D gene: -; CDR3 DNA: TGTGCCAGCAGCCGGGACACCGGGGAGCTGTTTTTT; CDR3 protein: CASSRDTGELFF
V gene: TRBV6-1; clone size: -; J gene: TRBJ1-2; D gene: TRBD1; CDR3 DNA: TGTGCCAGCAGCCGGGACAGGAGACAAAACTATGGCTACACCTTC; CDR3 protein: CASSRDRRQNYGYTF
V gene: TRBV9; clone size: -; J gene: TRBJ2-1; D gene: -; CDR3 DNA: TGTGCCAGCAGCGTAGAGTTCCAGGGAGGTGAGCAGTTCTTC; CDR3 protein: CASSVEFQGGEQFF
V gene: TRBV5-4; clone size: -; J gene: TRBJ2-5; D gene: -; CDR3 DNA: TGTGCCAGCAGCTCAGTTGAGGACAGCCAAGAGACCCAGTACTTC; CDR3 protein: CASSSVEDSQETQYF
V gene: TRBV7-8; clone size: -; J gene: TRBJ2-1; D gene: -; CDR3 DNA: TGTGCCAGCAGCTTAATCTATGAGCAGTTCTTC; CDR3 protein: CASSLIYEQFF
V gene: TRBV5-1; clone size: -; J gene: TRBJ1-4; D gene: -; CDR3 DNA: TGCGCCAGCAGCTTGGGGGTTCTACGGGATGAAAAACTGTTTTTT; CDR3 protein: CASSLGVLRDEKLFF
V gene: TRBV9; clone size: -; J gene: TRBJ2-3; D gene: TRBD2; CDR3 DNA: TGTGCCAGCAGCGGTCGTGTTAGCGGGGGGCCCCTAGATACGCAGTATTTT; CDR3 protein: CASSGRVSGGPLDTQYF
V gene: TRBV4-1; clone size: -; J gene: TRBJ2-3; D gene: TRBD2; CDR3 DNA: TGCGCCAGCAGCCCACTCAGCGGGGGGATCACAGATACGCAGTATTTT; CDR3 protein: CASSPLSGGITDTQYF
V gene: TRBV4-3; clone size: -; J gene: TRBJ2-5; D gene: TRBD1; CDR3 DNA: TGCGCCAGCAGCCAGCGATACAGGGGGCTTCAGGAGACCCAGTACTTC; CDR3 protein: CASSQRYRGLQETQYF
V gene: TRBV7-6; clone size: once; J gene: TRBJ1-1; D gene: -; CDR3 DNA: TGTGCCAGCAGCTCGGAGCCCGACACTGAAGCTTTCTTT; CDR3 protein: CASSSEPDTEAFF
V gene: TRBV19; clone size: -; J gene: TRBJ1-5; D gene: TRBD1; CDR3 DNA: TGTGCCAGTAGTCCACACGCGACAGGGCGCTATCAGCCCCAGCATTTT; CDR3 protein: CASSPHATGRYQPQHF
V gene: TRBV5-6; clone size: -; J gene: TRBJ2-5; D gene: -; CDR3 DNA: TGTGCCAGCAGCTTGGCCAGGGAGACCCAGTACTTC; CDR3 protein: CASSLARETQYF
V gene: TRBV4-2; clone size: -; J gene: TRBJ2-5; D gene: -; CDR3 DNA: TGTGCCAGCGGCAAAGCGGACCAAGAGACCCAGTACTTC; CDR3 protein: CASGKADQETQYF
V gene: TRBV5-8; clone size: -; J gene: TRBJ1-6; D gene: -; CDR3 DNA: TGTGCCAGCAGCCGGGATCTTTATTCACCCCTCCACTTT; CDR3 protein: CASSRDLYSPLHF